The rows below give T cell receptor beta chains drawn from one sample of a study of cytomegalovirus exposure and HLA in healthy donors. Generated by immunoSEQ multiplex PCR, the TCRdb table keeps only in-frame clones and is missing some. The sample comprises around 100,000 clones, approximately 79% of which are singletons, and roughly 19% rests with the top ten. Sequenced input: PBMCs. Source of these receptors: a woman in her fifties or sixties in good health and CMV-seropositive. Each CDR3 is given with its conserved first and last residue. D genes are given only for firm matches. The size entry is marked missing in some rows and otherwise reads once, few, many or a size class.

TRBJ1-5 | - | - | TRBV28 | CASSFQGNNQPQHF | TGTGCCAGCAGTTTTCAGGGTAACAATCAGCCCCAGCATTTT
TRBJ2-3 | - | TRBD2 | TRBV5-6 | CASSPPVARGRADTQYF | TGTGCCAGCAGCCCCCCGGTAGCGCGAGGGAGGGCAGATACGCAGTATTTT
TRBJ2-5 | - | - | TRBV7-9 | CASSSWASEETQYF | TGTGCCAGCAGCTCGTGGGCGAGTGAAGAGACCCAGTACTTC
TRBJ1-1 | - | - | TRBV9 | CASSGPGTMNTEAFF | TGTGCCAGCAGCGGCCCGGGGACAATGAACACTGAAGCTTTCTTT
TRBJ1-1 | - | - | TRBV21-1 | CASSKKGHGVGTEAFF | TGTGCCAGCAGCAAAAAGGGACATGGTGTAGGCACTGAAGCTTTCTTT
TRBJ1-5 | - | - | TRBV30 | CAWSVRLSGQPQHF | TGTGCCTGGAGTGTACGGCTCTCGGGTCAGCCCCAGCATTTT
TRBJ1-5 | - | - | TRBV28 | CASSLAGRSPQHF | TGTGCCAGCAGTTTAGCAGGGAGGTCGCCCCAGCATTTT
TRBJ1-6 | few | - | TRBV2 | CASISQAGAPLHF | TGTGCCAGCATTAGTCAGGCAGGGGCACCCCTCCACTTT
TRBJ1-2 | - | TRBD1 | TRBV10-3 | CAISTDRVYGYTF | TGTGCCATCAGTACCGACAGGGTTTATGGCTACACCTTC
TRBJ2-3 | few | - | TRBV6-6 | CASSYIGGSTDTQYF | TGTGCCAGCAGTTACATTGGCGGGAGCACAGATACGCAGTATTTT
TRBJ1-3 | - | TRBD1 | TRBV28 | CASSFTGTGAGNTIYF | TGTGCCAGCAGTTTCACAGGGACAGGGGCTGGAAACACCATATATTTT
TRBJ1-1 | few | - | TRBV5-1 | CASSLAQGRNTEAFF | TGCGCCAGCAGCTTGGCACAGGGAAGGAACACTGAAGCTTTCTTT
TRBJ1-2 | once | TRBD1 | TRBV5-1 | CASSSGQGGGYTF | TGCGCCAGCAGCTCTGGCCAGGGGGGCGGCTACACCTTC
TRBJ2-1 | once | - | TRBV6-5 | CASRLSGYSYNEQFF | TGTGCCAGCAGGCTATCAGGGTACTCCTACAATGAGCAGTTCTTC
TRBJ2-3 | - | - | TRBV7-3 | CASGGGPDTQYF | TGTGCCAGCGGTGGAGGTCCCGATACGCAGTATTTT
TRBJ2-2 | - | TRBD2 | TRBV11-2 | CASTPGLALRDTGELFF | TGTGCCAGCACCCCGGGACTAGCGTTGAGGGACACCGGGGAGCTGTTTTTT
TRBJ1-2 | few | - | TRBV7-9 | CASSETKSGDLWGYTF | TGTGCCAGCAGCGAAACCAAGTCAGGGGACCTGTGGGGCTACACCTTC
TRBJ1-2 | - | - | TRBV2 | CASSVEGTHGYTF | TGTGCCAGCAGTGTTGAGGGTACCCATGGCTACACCTTC
TRBJ2-2 | - | - | TRBV15 | CATSKEGALNTGELFF | TGTGCCACCAGCAAGGAAGGGGCCTTGAACACCGGGGAGCTGTTTTTT
TRBJ2-7 | - | - | TRBV7-9 | CSSSLEFHEQYF | TGTTCCAGCAGCTTGGAGTTCCACGAGCAGTACTTC
TRBJ2-5 | - | - | TRBV5-8 | CASSPVQETQYF | TGTGCCAGCAGCCCAGTCCAAGAGACCCAGTACTTC
TRBJ1-1 | few | - | TRBV7-9 | CATGQRLNTEAFF | TGTGCCACTGGACAGCGCCTGAACACTGAAGCTTTCTTT
TRBJ2-3 | - | TRBD2 | TRBV9 | CASSVVSGSGGGADTQYF | TGTGCCAGCAGCGTAGTAAGCGGGAGTGGGGGCGGGGCAGATACGCAGTATTTT
TRBJ2-3 | - | TRBD2 | TRBV10-2 | CASSQGLVSTDTQYF | TGCGCCAGCAGCCAGGGACTAGTTAGCACAGATACGCAGTATTTT
TRBJ2-2 | few | TRBD1 | TRBV19 | CASSTLTGLRTGELFF | TGTGCCAGTAGTACTCTGACAGGGTTAAGGACCGGGGAGCTGTTTTTT
TRBJ2-5 | - | - | TRBV6-5 | CASRDARETQYF | TGTGCCAGCAGAGACGCCAGGGAGACCCAGTACTTC
TRBJ1-5 | - | TRBD1 | TRBV27 | CASSLRQGARQPQHF | TGTGCCAGCAGTTTAAGGCAGGGGGCAAGACAGCCCCAGCATTTT
TRBJ1-1 | few | - | TRBV29-1 | CSVCALDEAFF | TGCAGCGTTTGTGCCCTAGACGAAGCTTTCTTT
TRBJ2-5 | - | TRBD1 | TRBV27 | CASSPIGQERKTQYF | TGTGCCAGCAGTCCAATTGGACAGGAAAGAAAGACCCAGTACTTC
TRBJ1-5 | - | TRBD1 | TRBV19 | CASRRQGMTSSNQPQHF | TGTGCCAGTAGGAGACAGGGGATGACAAGTAGCAATCAGCCCCAGCATTTT
TRBJ2-5 | - | TRBD2 | TRBV2 | CASSLNSGGLETQYF | TGTGCCAGCAGTCTAAATAGCGGGGGGTTAGAGACCCAGTACTTC
TRBJ2-7 | - | - | TRBV28 | CASSFQTGLYEQYF | TGTGCCAGCAGTTTCCAGACAGGCCTGTACGAGCAGTACTTC